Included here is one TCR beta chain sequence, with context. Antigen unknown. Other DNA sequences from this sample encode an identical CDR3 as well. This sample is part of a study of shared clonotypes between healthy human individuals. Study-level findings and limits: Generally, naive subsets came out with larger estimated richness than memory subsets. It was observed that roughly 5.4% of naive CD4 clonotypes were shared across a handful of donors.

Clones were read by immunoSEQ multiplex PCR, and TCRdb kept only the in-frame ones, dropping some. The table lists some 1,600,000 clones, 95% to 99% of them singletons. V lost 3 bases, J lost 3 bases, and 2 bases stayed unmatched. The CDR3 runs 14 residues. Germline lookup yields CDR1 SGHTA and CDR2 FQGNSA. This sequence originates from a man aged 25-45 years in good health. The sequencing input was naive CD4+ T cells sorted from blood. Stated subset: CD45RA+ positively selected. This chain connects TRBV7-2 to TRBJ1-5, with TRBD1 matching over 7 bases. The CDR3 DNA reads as TGTGCCAGCAGCTTGACAGGGTTCAATCAGCCCCAGCATTTT. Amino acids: CASSLTGFNQPQHF.